This T cell receptor (beta chain) was captured by sequencing in a study of blood T cells in healthy people across ages. Sample-barcoded 5' priming and a J-beta primer mix drove a second PCR of about 6 to 11 cycles. TCRdb redid the calling of the 5' RACE reads with MiXCR, one entry per CDR3 protein. The sample holds approximately 900,000 distinct CDR3 sequences, about 29% seen once. Each sample yielded at least 6 million isolated PBMCs. Findings and limits, study-wide: Investigators treated diversity estimates from one million T cells as underestimates.

This clonotype was counted only a few times. Its antigen is as yet unknown. CDR1 is MNHEY and CDR2 is SVGEGT in the germline V gene. Trimming shortened V by 7 bases and J by 2 bases, and 17 bases separated the two germline ends. The CDR3 spans 16 residues. A further study also used this sample, focusing on T cells of mothers and their children.

The receptor was derived from a woman aged 40 to 55 in good health. The sample taken for sequencing was blood. J is TRBJ2-2 and V is TRBV6-2 or TRBV6-3; tentative D call: TRBD1 (5 bases). This CDR3 is CASTAFPGINTGELFF. CDR3 nucleotides: TGTGCCAGCACCGCCTTCCCAGGGATCAACACCGGGGAGCTGTTTTTT.